These 5 T cell receptor beta chains were all obtained from the same sample, sequenced in a study of T cells after posttransplantation cyclophosphamide. The protocol was immunoSEQ multiplex PCR, while the TCRdb copy is restricted to in-frame clones and leaves out a portion. Found here are 9,500 to 12,000 clones, just over 90% of them singletons; the top ten hold 3% to 4.5%. A marrow graft followed busulfan-fludarabine conditioning, with cyclophosphamide on days +3 and +4. The material sequenced was PBMCs, taken after allogeneic stem cell transplant with posttransplant cyclophosphamide. The receptors stem from a female patient in her 30s who received an allogeneic stem cell transplant from an unrelated donor, was CMV-positive, and had no GVHD. A share of the T cells may be of graft donor origin.

V usage is TRBV6-5 and J usage is TRBJ1-1; possibly TRBD1 for D (5 bases). The V and J ends lost 10 bases and 4 bases respectively, with 13 bases between them. The CDR3 totals 12 residues. Germline CDR1 is MNHEY and CDR2 is SVGAGI. The CDR3 region is CATARGGTEAFF. Written as DNA, the CDR3 is TGTGCCACCGCCCGGGGGGGCACTGAAGCTTTCTTT.

V gene TRBV18 combines with J gene TRBJ1-5; TRBD1 might be the D (6 bases). The CDR3 is 18 amino acids. Trimming pared 1 base from V and 3 bases from J, leaving 19 bases between. Germline CDR1 is KGHSH and CDR2 is LQKENI. The chain's CDR3 is CASSPRSTSGVNNQPQHF. The CDR3 DNA sequence: TGTGCCAGCTCACCACGGTCCACCTCAGGGGTTAACAATCAGCCCCAGCATTTT. Supplemented by reference TRBV18 and TRBJ1-5, the full variable domain reads NAGVMQNPRHLVRRRGQEARLRCSPMKGHSHVYWYRQLPEEGLKFMVYLQKENIIDESGMPKERFSAEFPKEGPSILRIQQVVRGDSAAYFCASSPRSTSGVNNQPQHFGDGTRLSIL.

The genes are TRBV27 and TRBJ2-2, with a weak D call TRBD1 (8 bases). Germline lookup yields CDR1 MNHEY and CDR2 SMNVEV (reference sequence). There are 15 residues in the CDR3. With 3 bases removed from V and 7 bases from J, the gap between germline ends came to 15 bases. The CDR3 nucleotides are TGTGCCAGCAGTTTCATACAGGGGGGGAGCGGGGAGCTGTTTTTT. It codes for CASSFIQGGSGELFF.

The rearrangement uses TRBV5-5 and TRBJ1-1, with a weak D call TRBD1 (5 bases). V gave up 4 bases and J gave up 4 bases, with 17 bases separating them. CDR3 length: 15 amino acids. The V gene's germline CDR1 is SGHKS and CDR2 YYEKEE (reference sequence). Here the CDR3 DNA reads TGTGCCAGCAGCCTCGGGGGGAGGGTTGGCACTGAAGCTTTCTTT. This translates into CASSLGGRVGTEAFF.

The V call is TRBV20-1, the J call TRBJ2-1; no reliable D call. This CDR3 has 10 residues. V was cut by 3 bases and J by 6 bases, with 3 bases left in between. Germline CDR1 DFQATT, CDR2 SNEGSKA (reference sequence). The CDR3 region is CSASLNEQFF. The CDR3, as DNA: TGCAGTGCTAGCCTCAATGAGCAGTTCTTC.